The next 22 T cell receptor beta chains were all read from a single sample in a study of regulatory T cells in long-lasting Graves disease. Time point denoted: newly diagnosed GD, antithyroid drugs for less than 3 months. The TCR library was made from RNA that had been extracted from PBMCs in TRIzol. TCR beta libraries were built with iRepertoire HTBI primers and Arm-PCR of CDR3 regions. TCRdb itself ran the multiplex PCR reads through MiXCR, one entry per CDR3 protein. The profile covers fewer than 650,000 distinct CDR3 sequences, with 16% appearing a single time and around 13% taken by the ten largest. The sample was also reused in another study, on T cells in Graves' hyperthyroidism and ophthalmopathy.

This specimen was peripheral blood mononuclear cells (PBMCs), taken at new diagnosis, from a patient treated with antithyroid drugs. Every receptor here comes from a young man with Graves disease.

The chain combines TRBV7-3 with TRBJ1-2; the D gene is possibly TRBD1 (6 bases). Germline V gene data show CDR1 as SGHTA and CDR2 as FQGTGA. V was cut by 5 bases and J by 4 bases, with 14 bases left in between. CDR3 length: 14 residues. In DNA, the CDR3 is TGTGCCAGCAGCGTAAACAGGGAATTCTATGGCTACACCTTC. Translated, it gives CASSVNREFYGYTF.

This clonotype was recorded a few times. The rearrangement joins TRBV2 to TRBJ2-4; D not resolved. Germline CDR1 is SNHLY and CDR2 is FYNNEI. V dropped 6 bases and J dropped 0 bases, with 21 bases sitting between them. The CDR3 has 18 amino acids. The DNA for the CDR3 is TGTGCCAGCAGCGCCCTCTTGGTGACACACCTAGCCAAAAACATTCAGTACTTC. Its protein is CASSALLVTHLAKNIQYF.

Only a few counts were recorded for this clonotype. The V call is TRBV29-1, the J call TRBJ2-7, with 9 bases lining up with TRBD1. The CDR3 runs to 14 residues. The V gene end was trimmed by 4 bases and the J gene end by 1 base; junction bases not matched to a gene: 5. Germline V gene sequence: CDR1 SQVTM, CDR2 ANQGSEA. The CDR3 DNA reads TGCAGCGTTGGTACAGGGGGCAGGTCCTACGAGCAGTACTTC. It encodes CSVGTGGRSYEQYF.

There are many counts of this clonotype. At one boundary the junction diverges from the germline segment, which might be a read error. This sequence joins TRBV27 and TRBJ2-7; 11 bases agree with TRBD1. CDR1 and CDR2 from the germline V gene are MNHEY and SMNVEV (reference sequence). The CDR3 loop spans 13 amino acids. The CDR3 nucleotides are TGTGCCGGCAGGGGACAGGGGGGATACGAGCAGTACTTC. It yields the protein CAGRGQGGYEQYF.

This clonotype was seen repeatedly, ten times or more. The chain uses TRBV3-1 and TRBJ1-1, with D perhaps TRBD1 (6 bases). V lost 8 bases and J 4 bases, leaving 20 bases between the germline ends. This CDR3 is built from 15 residues. Germline V gene lookup returns CDR1 LGHDT and CDR2 YNNKEL (reference sequence). The CDR3 DNA follows: TGTGCCAGCGGAGCAGGCGGGGGGCGTATCACTGAAGCTTTCTTT. Translated: CASGAGGGRITEAFF. Variable domain in full (rest from reference TRBV3-1 and TRBJ1-1): DTAVSQTPKYLVTQMGNDKSIKCEQNLGHDTMYWYKQDSKKFLKIMFSYNNKELIINETVPNRFSPKSPDKAHLNLHINSLELGDSAVYFCASGAGGGRITEAFFGQGTRLTVV.

This clonotype was detected a few times. The chain joins TRBV18 to TRBJ2-2; perhaps TRBD2 as D (6 bases). Trimming removed 3 bases from V and 2 bases from J, with 16 bases in between. Germline V gene data show CDR1 as KGHSH and CDR2 as LQKENI. The CDR3 is 17 residues long. The DNA of the CDR3 is TGTGCCAGCTCACCGCTTCCCGGCGGGGCAAACACCGGGGAGCTGTTTTTT. It specifies CASSPLPGGANTGELFF.

This clonotype showed up just a few times. The rearrangement links TRBV7-2 to TRBJ1-5; D uncertain. The CDR3 is 14 amino acids. The V end lost 5 bases, the J end lost 3 bases, and 11 bases lay between the germline ends. Germline assignment: CDR1 SGHTA and CDR2 FQGNSA. The CDR3 spells CASSPSGYNQPQHF. The CDR3 bases are TGTGCCAGCAGCCCCAGCGGATACAATCAGCCCCAGCATTTT.

The chain uses TRBV12-3 or TRBV12-4 and TRBJ1-3; no definite D call. V was pared by 6 bases and J by 0 bases, with 9 bases between. CDR3 length equals 14 residues. The CDR3 spells CASRQGISGNTIYF. The CDR3, as DNA: TGTGCCAGCAGGCAAGGGATCTCTGGAAACACCATATATTTT.

Concerning this clonotype itself: An end of the junction does not agree with germline; a read error may underlie this. V is TRBV5-1 and J is TRBJ2-7, with 8 bases fitting TRBD2. The CDR3 consists of 14 residues. Per germline, CDR1 SGHRS and CDR2 YFSETQ. The CDR3 region is CASSGGRDTSQQYF. The CDR3 DNA is TGTGCCAGCAGCGGGGGCCGGGACACCTCCCAGCAGTACTTC.

This clonotype came up a few times. The rearrangement joins TRBV7-2 to TRBJ2-2; D remains ambiguous. CDR1 SGHTA and CDR2 FQGNSA come from the germline V gene. The CDR3 runs to 17 residues. Trimming removed 3 bases from V and 1 base from J, with 15 bases in between. The CDR3 spells CASSLSTRVRNTGELFF. The CDR3 DNA reads TGTGCCAGCAGCTTGTCAACAAGGGTGAGGAACACCGGGGAGCTGTTTTTT.

This clonotype was observed many times. The chain joins TRBV6-2 or TRBV6-3 to TRBJ2-7; D may correspond to TRBD1 or TRBD2 (7 bases each). V lost 6 bases and J 1 base, leaving 13 bases between the germline ends. This CDR3 region has 14 residues. Per the germline V gene, CDR1 is MNHEY and CDR2 is SVGEGT. CDR3 sequence (DNA): TGTGCCAGCAGCAGGGGGGGGGATTCCTACGAGCAGTACTTC. This translates into CASSRGGDSYEQYF.

The chain uses TRBV15 and TRBJ1-5, with D tentatively TRBD1 (6 bases). The V and J ends lost 6 bases and 1 base respectively, with 10 bases between them. The CDR3 extends over 14 amino acids. Looked up from germline, CDR1 is LNHNV and CDR2 is YYDKDF (reference sequence). The CDR3 nucleotides read TGTGCCACCAGTAGCGGACAGAGCAATCAGCCCCAGCATTTT. Protein product: CATSSGQSNQPQHF.

This clonotype was counted a few times. The chain has TRBV14 and TRBJ1-2, with D possibly TRBD1 on 5 matching bases. The CDR3 sequence is 14 residues long. V was trimmed by 4 bases and J by 0 bases, leaving 9 bases between them. CDR1 and CDR2 (germline): SGHDN, FVKESK. The CDR3 sequence is CASSPPGSNYGYTF. DNA for the CDR3: TGTGCCAGCAGCCCGCCAGGGTCTAACTATGGCTACACCTTC.

This clonotype was counted between two and nine times. The chain uses TRBV28 and TRBJ1-1, with D perhaps TRBD1 (6 bases). Trimming removed 8 bases from V and 9 bases from J, with 19 bases in between. Germline V gene sequence: CDR1 MDHEN, CDR2 SYDVKM. This CDR3 is built from 13 residues. The DNA for the CDR3 is TGTGCCAGCCTCCAAGGGGTGGGGGCCAAAGCTTTCTTT. Translation: CASLQGVGAKAFF.

This clonotype was observed a handful of times. The chain links TRBV6-1 to TRBJ2-1; 9 positions agree with TRBD2. There are 15 residues in the CDR3. Germline CDR1 MNHNS, CDR2 SASEGT. V was pared by 8 bases and J by 8 bases, with 13 bases of the junction left unmatched. The CDR3 region has the DNA TGTGCCAGCCACAAAGCGGCTAGCGGGGCGGATGAGCAGTTCTTC. Its translation: CASHKAASGADEQFF.

A remark on this clonotype: This sequence may be a read error, since a much larger clone differs from it by one base. The genes are TRBV27 and TRBJ1-2; D is unresolved. CDR3 length: 13 amino acids. Germline V gene sequence: CDR1 MNHEY, CDR2 SMNVEV (reference sequence). V shed 5 bases and J shed 4 bases, with 11 bases lying between them. The chain's CDR3 is CASSLRDGYGYTF. The DNA for the CDR3 is TGTGCCAGCAGTCTCCGTGACGGCTATGGCTACACCTTC.

This clonotype appeared many times. Compared with germline, one end of the junction differs, possibly owing to a read error. The J gene is TRBJ2-1, the V gene TRBV3-1, with D possibly called TRBD1 or TRBD2 (5 bases each). The V gene's germline CDR1 is LGHDT and CDR2 YNNKEL (reference sequence). The CDR3 spans 13 residues. The chain's CDR3 is CASSQVPGLGTLF. CDR3 nucleotides: TGTGCCAGCAGCCAAGTTCCCGGATTGGGGACCCTCTTC.

This clonotype has at least ten counts. The rearrangement uses TRBV12-3 or TRBV12-4 and TRBJ2-2; D remains unclear. Trimming took off 10 bases at V and 4 bases at J, with 13 bases between the two ends. The CDR3 loop spans 13 amino acids. The CDR3, as DNA: TGTGCCATCGGCACGGCTGGCACCGGGGAGCTGTTTTTT. Translating gives CAIGTAGTGELFF.

This clonotype has a count of ten or more. The rearrangement uses TRBV28 and TRBJ1-5, with 7 bases aligning to TRBD1. The germline V gene has CDR1 MDHEN and CDR2 SYDVKM. The CDR3 spans 13 residues. The V segment lost 9 bases and the J segment 6 bases; nucleotides outside the gene matches: 8. The CDR3 loop reads CASYDRAAQPQHF. For the CDR3, the DNA is TGTGCCAGTTACGACAGGGCCGCTCAGCCCCAGCATTTT.

This clonotype was picked up many times. The chain combines TRBV15 with TRBJ2-5, with D unclear. Per the germline V gene, CDR1 is LNHNV and CDR2 is YYDKDF (reference sequence). Trimming cost V 5 bases and J 1 base, with 11 bases left between them. This CDR3 is 14 amino acids long. This CDR3 reads CATSGRLVQETQYF. The CDR3 DNA follows: TGTGCCACCAGCGGTAGACTGGTCCAAGAGACCCAGTACTTC.

This clonotype was counted at least ten times. The chain links TRBV18 to TRBJ1-1; the match to TRBD1 covers 7 bases. V was pared by 0 bases and J by 3 bases, with 7 bases of the junction left unmatched. Germline V gene data show CDR1 as KGHSH and CDR2 as LQKENI. This CDR3 has 16 residues. The CDR3 bases are TGTGCCAGCTCACCACCCACAGGGGCGTTGGACACTGAAGCTTTCTTT. It translates to CASSPPTGALDTEAFF.

This clonotype was found many times. This chain joins TRBV27 and TRBJ1-1; D gene ambiguous. The CDR3 contains 13 residues. The V end was cut by 5 bases, the J end by 1 base, with 8 bases between. Germline assignment: CDR1 MNHEY and CDR2 SMNVEV (reference sequence). The CDR3 coding sequence is TGTGCCAGCAGTGCCTACACGAACACTGAAGCTTTCTTT. Its translation: CASSAYTNTEAFF.